The source of this T cell receptor (beta chain) is a study of T cell changes during pregnancy in multiple sclerosis. CDR3 length equals 13 residues. From germline, CDR1 is SEHNR and CDR2 FQNEAQ (reference sequence). The V end lost 4 bases, the J end lost 9 bases, and 13 bases lay between the germline ends. The protocol was immunoSEQ multiplex PCR, while the TCRdb copy is restricted to in-frame clones and leaves out a portion. The sample has around 71,000 clones; approximately 94% are singletons. The V gene is TRBV7-9, the J gene TRBJ2-4; D unresolved. This TCR derives from a female donor with multiple sclerosis, enrolled in a pregnancy study. Source: peripheral blood, taken in the third trimester of pregnancy. CDR3 region: CASSWQWASIQYF. In DNA form, the CDR3 reads TGTGCCAGCAGCTGGCAATGGGCAAGCATTCAGTACTTC.